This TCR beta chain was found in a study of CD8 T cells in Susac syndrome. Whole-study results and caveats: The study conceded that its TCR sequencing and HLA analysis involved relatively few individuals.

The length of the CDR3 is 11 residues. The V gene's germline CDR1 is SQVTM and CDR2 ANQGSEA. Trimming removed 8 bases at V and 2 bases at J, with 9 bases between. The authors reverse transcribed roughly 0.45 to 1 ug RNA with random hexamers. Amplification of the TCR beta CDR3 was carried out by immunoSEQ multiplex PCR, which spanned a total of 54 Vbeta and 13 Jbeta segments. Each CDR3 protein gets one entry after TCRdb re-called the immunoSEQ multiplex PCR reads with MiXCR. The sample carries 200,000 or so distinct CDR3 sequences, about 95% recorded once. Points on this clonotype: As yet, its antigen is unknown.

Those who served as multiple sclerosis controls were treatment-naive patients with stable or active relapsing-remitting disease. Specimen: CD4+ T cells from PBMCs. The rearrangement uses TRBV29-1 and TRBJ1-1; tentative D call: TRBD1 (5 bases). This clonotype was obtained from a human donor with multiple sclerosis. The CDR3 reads CSSRGNTEAFF. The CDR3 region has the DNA TGCAGCTCTAGGGGTAACACTGAAGCTTTCTTT.